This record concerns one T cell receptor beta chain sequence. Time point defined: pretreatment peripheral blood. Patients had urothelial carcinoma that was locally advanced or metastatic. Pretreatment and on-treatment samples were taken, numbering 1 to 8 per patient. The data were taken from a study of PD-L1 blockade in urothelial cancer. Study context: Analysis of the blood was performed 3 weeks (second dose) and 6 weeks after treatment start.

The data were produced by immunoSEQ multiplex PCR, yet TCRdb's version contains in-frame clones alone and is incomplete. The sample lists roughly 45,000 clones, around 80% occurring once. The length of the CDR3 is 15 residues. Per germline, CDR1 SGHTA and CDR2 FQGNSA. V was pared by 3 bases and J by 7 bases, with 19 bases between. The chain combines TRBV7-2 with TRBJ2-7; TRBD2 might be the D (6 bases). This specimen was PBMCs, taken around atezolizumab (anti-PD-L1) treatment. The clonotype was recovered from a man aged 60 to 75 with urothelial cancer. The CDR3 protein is CASSFLSFEEGEQYF. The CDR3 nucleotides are TGTGCCAGCAGCTTCCTGTCTTTCGAGGAGGGGGAGCAGTACTTC.